This T cell receptor beta chain was recovered during a study of T cell responses to AZD1222 COVID-19 vaccine. Germline CDR1 and CDR2: SGHTA and FQGTGA. The V end was cut by 2 bases, the J end by 6 bases, with 10 bases between. The CDR3 has 13 amino acids. Only in-frame clones appear in the TCRdb table, and some are missing; sequencing was by immunoSEQ multiplex PCR. The sample has 120,000 to 150,000 clones, roughly 89% seen once. The chain is built from TRBV7-3 and TRBJ1-1; possibly TRBD1 for D (5 bases). The sequences come from peripheral blood, collected on day 0 of AZD1222 vaccination. The receptor was isolated from an adult in good health. As DNA, the CDR3 is TGTGCCAGCAGCTTAGGAGGGGTTTCTGAAGCTTTCTTT. Its translation is CASSLGGVSEAFF.